This T cell receptor beta chain was obtained from a study of T cells in tuberculosis. On average around 100,000 T cells per donor were immunosequenced. Sequenced by immunoSEQ multiplex PCR; TCRdb stores in-frame clones only, minus some. In the table there are about 24,000 clones, less than 97% of which are singletons. The ends were cut back, 5 bases at V and 7 bases at J, with 12 bases in the middle. CDR1 SGHTA and CDR2 FQGTGA come from the germline V gene. The CDR3 covers 14 residues. This TCR derives from a donor between 10 and 35 years old with latent tuberculosis or without tuberculosis infection. The chain joins TRBV7-3 to TRBJ1-6; the D gene is possibly TRBD1 (5 bases). Sequencing input: PBMCs. The DNA for the CDR3 is TGTGCCAGCAGCCCTACCGGGGGGAATTCACCCCTCCACTTT. Its translation: CASSPTGGNSPLHF.